The 21 T cell receptor beta chains below come from one sample, sequenced in a study of blood T cell repertoires in COVID-19. Only in-frame clones appear in the TCRdb table, and some are missing; sequencing was by immunoSEQ multiplex PCR. The data show tens of thousands of clones, around 90% seen once. Sequencing input: peripheral blood. These receptors came from a woman between 70 and 85 years old with active COVID-19.

The gene calls are TRBV5-6 and TRBJ2-3; D uncertain. The germline CDR1 and CDR2 sequences are SGHDT and YYEEEE. V lost 1 base and J lost 2, with 5 bases in between. The CDR3 totals 13 residues. DNA of the CDR3: TGTGCCAGCAGCTTGTATCTCACAGATACGCAGTATTTT. Encoded protein: CASSLYLTDTQYF.

A few counts support this clone. The gene calls are TRBV30 and TRBJ1-6, with a tentative D call TRBD1 (6 bases). Trimming pared 4 bases from V and 10 bases from J, leaving 14 bases between. Germline V CDR1 and CDR2: GTSNPN, SVGIG (reference sequence). The CDR3 extends over 13 amino acids. This CDR3 is CAWNYLRGSPLHF. Written as DNA, the CDR3 is TGTGCCTGGAATTATCTCAGGGGATCACCCCTCCACTTT.

The rearrangement joins TRBV5-1 to TRBJ1-4; D ambiguous. This CDR3 spans 16 amino acids. V was shortened by 1 base and J by 0 bases, with 10 bases between the two germline ends. The germline V gene has CDR1 SGHRS and CDR2 YFSETQ. CDR3 bases: TGCGCCAGCAGCTTGAACGGGGTATCAACTAATGAAAAACTGTTTTTT. Amino acids: CASSLNGVSTNEKLFF.

The CDR3 spells CASSFRQGVGETQYF. For the CDR3, the DNA is TGTGCCAGCAGTTTCAGGCAGGGCGTGGGAGAGACCCAGTACTTC. The rearrangement links TRBV28 to TRBJ2-5, with D perhaps TRBD1 (5 bases). Germline CDR1 reads MDHEN; CDR2 reads SYDVKM. The CDR3 extends over 15 amino acids. V was pared by 3 bases and J by 4 bases, with 15 bases between. Full variable domain (missing parts from reference TRBV28 and TRBJ2-5): DVKVTQSSRYLVKRTGEKVFLECVQDMDHENMFWYRQDPGLGLRLIYFSYDVKMKEKGDIPEGYSVSREKKERFSLILESASTNQTSMYLCASSFRQGVGETQYFGPGTRLLVL.

This clone has only one observation. The chain has TRBV11-2 and TRBJ2-1, with unresolved D. Germline V gene data show CDR1 as SGHAT and CDR2 as FQNNGV. The CDR3 has 12 residues. Trimming shortened V by 2 bases and J by 7 bases, and 6 bases separated the two germline ends. CDR3 sequence reads: CASSLLGNEQFF. The DNA of the CDR3 is TGTGCCAGCAGCTTACTAGGAAATGAGCAGTTCTTC.

This rearrangement joins TRBV7-8 to TRBJ2-7, with D unclear. Per the germline V gene, CDR1 is SGHVS and CDR2 is FQNEAQ. V dropped 2 bases and J dropped 7 bases, with 6 bases sitting between them. This CDR3 region has 11 residues. CDR3 protein: CASSLLREQYF. CDR3 nucleotide sequence: TGTGCCAGCAGCTTACTCAGAGAGCAGTACTTC.

The chain couples TRBV28 to TRBJ2-7; 7 nucleotides align to TRBD1. After removal of 7 bases from V and 5 bases from J, the junction contained 26 bases not matched to a gene. The length of the CDR3 is 19 residues. Germline CDR1 is MDHEN and CDR2 is SYDVKM. CDR3 DNA sequence: TGTGCCAGCACCTACATAGGTCGGGCCAGGGACAGCCAAGGGGACGAGCAGTACTTC. Protein sequence: CASTYIGRARDSQGDEQYF.

This chain joins TRBV5-8 and TRBJ2-1, with D possibly matching TRBD1 (5 bases). V lost 2 bases and J lost 5, with 23 bases in between. This CDR3 is 18 amino acids long. The germline V gene has CDR1 SGHTS and CDR2 YDEGEE. This CDR3 reads CASSLVYPGSWGDNEQFF. CDR3 in DNA: TGTGCCAGCAGCTTAGTATACCCGGGTAGTTGGGGCGACAATGAGCAGTTCTTC.

This clone has only a few counts. Other DNA sequences in the same sample also yield this CDR3. The genes are TRBV6-2 or TRBV6-3 and TRBJ1-5; no definite D call. CDR3 length: 18 amino acids. In germline, CDR1 is MNHEY, CDR2 SVGEGT. V was clipped by 2 bases and J by 0 bases, with 17 bases between them. The CDR3 sequence is CASSYTNEGSYSNQPQHF. DNA of the CDR3: TGTGCCAGCAGTTACACTAACGAGGGATCCTATAGCAATCAGCCCCAGCATTTT.

The genes are TRBV9 and TRBJ1-3; tentative D call: TRBD1 (5 bases). CDR1 SGDLS and CDR2 YYNGEE come from the germline V gene. With 2 bases removed from V and 4 bases from J, the gap between germline ends came to 7 bases. The CDR3 covers 13 residues. The CDR3 spells CASSVGGGNTIYF. The CDR3 bases are TGTGCCAGCAGCGTCGGGGGAGGAAACACCATATATTTT.

The chain uses TRBV5-1 and TRBJ1-2; 9 nucleotides match TRBD1. The CDR3 runs 16 residues. V shed 4 bases and J 6 bases; nucleotides not matched to a gene: 13. The germline CDR1 and CDR2 sequences are SGHRS and YFSETQ. The CDR3 here is CASSIPGQGPKNGYTF. The CDR3 DNA follows: TGCGCCAGCAGCATTCCGGGACAGGGTCCCAAAAATGGCTACACCTTC.

The J gene is TRBJ2-5, the V gene TRBV19; perhaps TRBD1 as D (6 bases). The V and J ends lost 5 bases and 3 bases respectively, with 10 bases between them. The length of the CDR3 is 13 residues. Germline V CDR1 and CDR2: LNHDA, SQIVND (reference sequence). The chain's CDR3 is CASSANREETQYF. CDR3 sequence (DNA): TGTGCCAGTAGTGCGAACAGGGAAGAGACCCAGTACTTC.

The chain recombines TRBV30 with TRBJ2-7; no firm D call. There are 12 residues in the CDR3. Germline CDR1 GTSNPN, CDR2 SVGIG (reference sequence). V was cut by 3 bases and J by 1 base, with 7 bases left in between. CDR3: CAWSPNSYEQYF. In nucleotides, the CDR3 is TGTGCCTGGAGCCCCAATTCCTACGAGCAGTACTTC.

This clone was detected only a few times. CDR3 DNA: TGTGCCAGCAGTCAGGGCCGGGGGGATGGCTACACCTTC. Protein: CASSQGRGDGYTF. The J gene is TRBJ1-2, the V gene TRBV6-5; weak D call: TRBD1 (5 bases). CDR1 and CDR2 from the germline V gene are MNHEY and SVGAGI. Trimming removed 5 bases from V and 6 bases from J, with 13 bases in between. This CDR3 has 13 residues.

The V and J genes are TRBV4-1 and TRBJ2-3; 15 bases are shared with TRBD2. The CDR3 covers 15 residues. Losses at the gene ends were 8 bases for V and 15 bases for J; bases not matched to a gene: 15. The germline CDR1 and CDR2 sequences are MGHRA and YSYEKL. CDR3: CASSTVGLAGGPSYF. The CDR3 DNA is TGCGCCAGCTCGACTGTGGGACTAGCGGGGGGTCCCTCCTATTTT.

This clone occurred once. V usage is TRBV9 and J usage is TRBJ2-7; D is perhaps TRBD1 (5 bases). CDR1 is SGDLS, CDR2 YYNGEE, per germline. CDR3 length equals 14 residues. Trimming pared 0 bases from V and 0 bases from J, leaving 7 bases between. The CDR3 coding sequence is TGTGCCAGCAGCGTAGAGGGGTCCTCCTACGAGCAGTACTTC. This translates into CASSVEGSSYEQYF.

The chain has TRBV5-1 and TRBJ2-7, with 10 bases that match TRBD2. The germline V gene encodes CDR1 SGHRS and CDR2 YFSETQ. After removal of 1 base from V and 3 bases from J, the junction contained 4 bases not matched to a gene. The CDR3 is made up of 15 amino acids. The CDR3 DNA reads TGCGCCAGCAGCTTGTCTCCTAGCGGGGGCTACGAGCAGTACTTC. Its protein is CASSLSPSGGYEQYF.

V usage is TRBV3-1 (or the pseudogene TRBV3-2) and J usage is TRBJ2-5; the match to TRBD2 covers 12 bases. With V trimmed by 4 bases and J by 1 base, 4 bases remained unmatched. Germline V lookup: CDR1 LGHDT, CDR2 YNNKEL (reference sequence). The CDR3 consists of 16 residues. CDR3 amino acids: CASSPPSGGAQETQYF. The CDR3 DNA follows: TGTGCCAGCAGCCCACCTAGCGGGGGGGCCCAAGAGACCCAGTACTTC.

This sequence joins TRBV27 and TRBJ2-2; 9 positions match TRBD1. The CDR3 covers 16 residues. The germline gives CDR1 MNHEY, CDR2 SMNVEV (reference sequence). After removal of 5 bases from V and 7 bases from J, the junction contained 11 bases not matched to a gene. CDR3 DNA: TGTGCCAGCAGTAGACCCGGGACAGGGAAAGGCGGGGAGCTGTTTTTT. Amino acid sequence: CASSRPGTGKGGELFF.

This clone came up once. The chain uses TRBV13 and TRBJ1-6, with D possibly being TRBD1 (5 bases). Trimming shortened V by 3 bases and J by 9 bases, and 6 bases separated the two germline ends. CDR1 PRHDT and CDR2 FYEKMQ come from the germline V gene (reference sequence). The CDR3 is 12 amino acids. CDR3 in DNA: TGTGCCAGCAGCTTGGGGGGTTCACCCCTCCACTTT. The encoded protein is CASSLGGSPLHF.

The chain joins TRBV1 to TRBJ2-7; no check of the table's D call, TRBD2, against the DNA was made. TRBV1 is flagged as a pseudogene. The CDR3 is 17 amino acids. The CDR3 DNA follows: TGCACCAGCAGCCAAGTGGTAGCGGGGGGGCAAAGCTACGAGCAGTACTTC. It translates to CTSSQVVAGGQSYEQYF.